Below are 18 T cell receptor beta chains sequenced from a single sample in a study of blood T cell repertoires in COVID-19. Generated by immunoSEQ multiplex PCR, the TCRdb table keeps only in-frame clones and is missing some. This sample has some 240,000 clones; around 87% occur once, and the top ten carry around 6.9%. Specimen: peripheral blood. The receptor source for this set is a man aged 55 to 70 who had recovered from COVID-19.

The J gene is TRBJ2-7, the V gene TRBV19, with TRBD1 matching 8 bases. The CDR3 totals 14 residues. The ends lost 11 bases at V and 2 bases at J; junction bases unmatched: 11. Per the germline V gene, CDR1 is LNHDA and CDR2 is SQIVND (reference sequence). CDR3 nucleotides: TGTGCCTCTGGGAGCAGGGGGCGAACCTACGAGCAGTACTTC. This encodes CASGSRGRTYEQYF.

The V call is TRBV9, the J call TRBJ1-2, with D unclear. The CDR3 extends over 13 amino acids. Trimming pared 1 base from V and 3 bases from J, leaving 7 bases between. Germline values: CDR1 SGDLS, CDR2 YYNGEE. CDR3 sequence: CASSVSDHYGYTF. The CDR3 region has the DNA TGTGCCAGCAGCGTATCAGATCACTATGGCTACACCTTC. Full variable domain (remainder filled in from reference TRBV9 and TRBJ1-2): DSGVTQTPKHLITATGQRVTLRCSPRSGDLSVYWYQQSLDQGLQFLIQYYNGEERAKGNILERFSAQQFPDLHSELNLSSLELGDSALYFCASSVSDHYGYTFGSGTRLTVV.

V usage is TRBV5-8 and J usage is TRBJ2-3; TRBD1 is a possible D gene (5 bases). This CDR3 region has 15 residues. The germline V gene has CDR1 SGHTS and CDR2 YDEGEE. V shed 6 bases and J shed 2 bases, with 16 bases lying between them. CDR3 amino acids: CASTKSRGITDTQYF. CDR3 bases: TGTGCCAGCACCAAGAGTAGGGGAATCACAGATACGCAGTATTTT.

The chain is built from TRBV10-1 and TRBJ1-6; D uncertain. Germline assignment: CDR1 WNHNN and CDR2 SYGVQD (reference sequence). The CDR3 is 15 amino acids. Trimming removed 4 bases from V and 8 bases from J, with 15 bases in between. The CDR3 region is CASSVWQLRDSPLHF. DNA of the CDR3: TGCGCCAGCAGTGTGTGGCAGCTTCGGGATTCACCCCTCCACTTT.

In DNA form, the CDR3 reads TGTGCCACCAGTGATTTTTTGGTAGACTCTGGGGCCAACGTCCTGACTTTC. Residues: CATSDFLVDSGANVLTF. This chain connects TRBV24-1 to TRBJ2-6; D is unresolved. Trimming left V 1 base short and J 0 bases short, with 9 bases between. CDR1 and CDR2 (germline): KGHDR, SFDVKD. This CDR3 is built from 17 residues.

The chain recombines TRBV7-2 with TRBJ1-1, with no clear D. The V gene's germline CDR1 is SGHTA and CDR2 FQGNSA. V was shortened by 1 base and J by 6 bases, with 9 bases between the two germline ends. The CDR3 sequence is 13 residues long. CDR3 coding DNA: TGTGCCAGCAGCTTAGTGAGGGCCTCTGAAGCTTTCTTT. Translation gives CASSLVRASEAFF.

The chain recombines TRBV5-1 with TRBJ2-3; 7 positions match TRBD2. Trimming cost V 4 bases and J 6 bases; bases outside gene matches: 11. Germline CDR1 and CDR2: SGHRS and YFSETQ. This CDR3 has 15 residues. This chain's CDR3 is CASSLFAGVADTQYF. In nucleotides, the CDR3 is TGCGCCAGCAGCCTGTTTGCGGGGGTGGCGGATACGCAGTATTTT.

The rearrangement uses TRBV27 and TRBJ2-5; no clear D gene. The V end lost 0 bases, the J end lost 5 bases, and 7 bases lay between the germline ends. Per the germline V gene, CDR1 is MNHEY and CDR2 is SMNVEV (reference sequence). The CDR3 is 13 amino acids. The CDR3 sequence: CASSLSRWETQYF. The CDR3 DNA sequence: TGTGCCAGCAGTTTATCGAGGTGGGAGACCCAGTACTTC.

The genes are TRBV6-5 and TRBJ1-5; possible D gene TRBD1, 6 bases. Germline-derived CDR1 and CDR2 are MNHEY and SVGAGI. The CDR3 has 15 amino acids. The V and J ends lost 0 bases and 6 bases respectively, with 12 bases between them. The CDR3 DNA sequence: TGTGCCAGCAGTTACTCGAAACAGGGTGGTCAGCCCCAGCATTTT. Translated: CASSYSKQGGQPQHF.

The rearrangement joins TRBV5-1 to TRBJ2-7; 10 positions agree with TRBD2. CDR1 SGHRS and CDR2 YFSETQ come from the germline V gene. With V trimmed by 2 bases and J by 5 bases, 1 base remained unmatched. The CDR3 contains 13 residues. CDR3 sequence (DNA): TGCGCCAGCAGCTTAGGACTAGCGGACGAGCAGTACTTC. It encodes CASSLGLADEQYF.

The rearrangement joins TRBV5-1 to TRBJ2-7, with 8 nucleotides matching TRBD1. Germline CDR1 SGHRS, CDR2 YFSETQ. The V and J ends lost 0 bases and 5 bases, in that order; junction bases with no gene match: 4. This CDR3 has 14 amino acids. The CDR3 sequence: CASSLGTGIHEQYV. The CDR3, as DNA: TGCGCCAGCAGCTTGGGGACAGGGATCCACGAGCAGTACGTC.

This chain links TRBV12-3 or TRBV12-4 with TRBJ2-1; 7 positions match TRBD1. The CDR3 contains 11 residues. With 5 bases clipped from V and 12 bases from J, the junction kept 4 bases outside the gene matches. CDR3 DNA sequence: TGTGCCAGCAGTCGGGACAGTACGCAGTTCTTC. This encodes CASSRDSTQFF.

In this sample, this clone turned up a few times. The V call is TRBV19, the J call TRBJ1-3; no reliable D call. The germline V gene encodes CDR1 LNHDA and CDR2 SQIVND (reference sequence). Deletions cut 4 bases from V and 1 base from J, with 11 bases between. CDR3 length: 15 amino acids. CDR3 amino acids: CASSSSFFSGNTIYF. In DNA form, the CDR3 reads TGTGCCAGTAGTAGCAGTTTCTTTTCTGGAAACACCATATATTTT.

Only a few counts were recorded for this clone. V usage is TRBV2 and J usage is TRBJ2-7, with 8 bases identical to TRBD2. Germline CDR1 is SNHLY and CDR2 is FYNNEI. CDR3 length equals 14 residues. V shed 6 bases, J shed 7 bases, and the junction held 11 bases outside the gene matches. The CDR3 DNA is TGTGCCAGCAGGCCGGGACTAGGGCCTGGAGAGCAGTACTTC. This gives the protein CASRPGLGPGEQYF.

The V and J genes are TRBV28 and TRBJ1-2; no clear D gene. The CDR3 runs 13 residues. With 5 bases removed from V and 2 bases from J, the gap between germline ends came to 9 bases. Germline lookup yields CDR1 MDHEN and CDR2 SYDVKM. The CDR3 coding sequence is TGTGCCAGCAGTCGGGGAGACAACTATGGCTACACCTTC. Protein product: CASSRGDNYGYTF.

The chain employs TRBV19 and TRBJ1-4; unclear D gene. The CDR3 consists of 15 residues. The germline CDR1 and CDR2 sequences are LNHDA and SQIVND (reference sequence). V lost 5 bases and J 6 bases, leaving 16 bases between the germline ends. CDR3 amino acids: CASSPLSEADEKLFF. The CDR3 coding sequence is TGTGCCAGTAGTCCGCTTAGCGAGGCGGATGAAAAACTGTTTTTT.

This chain links TRBV3-1 (or the pseudogene TRBV3-2) with TRBJ2-3, with a weak D call TRBD1 (6 bases). V lost 4 bases and J 1 base, leaving 18 bases between the germline ends. Germline CDR1 reads LGHDT; CDR2 reads YNNKEL (reference sequence). The CDR3 has 17 residues. DNA of the CDR3: TGTGCCAGCAGCCGTACTGGATCTAGACAGGGCACAGATACGCAGTATTTT. Amino acids: CASSRTGSRQGTDTQYF.

This chain connects TRBV21-1 to TRBJ1-6; the table assigns TRBD1, which was not confirmed against the DNA. TRBV21-1 is a pseudogene. The CDR3 has 15 residues. CDR3 loop: CADRRGQGNNSPLHF. CDR3 DNA: TGTGCCGATCGTCGAGGACAGGGGAATAATTCACCCCTCCACTTT.